A selection of T cell receptor beta chains follows, all from one sample in a study of shared clonotypes between healthy human individuals. The table came from immunoSEQ multiplex PCR; TCRdb's copy has only in-frame clones and leaves some out. The sample includes fewer than 850,000 clones, around 90% seen only once; the top ten take about a third. Sequenced sample: memory CD8+ T cells from PBMCs. These TCRs come from a man younger than 30 in good health. Some clones in this sample may be carry-over from other donors' samples. CDR3s include the opening cysteine and the closing phenylalanine or tryptophan. Fields, in order: clone size, J gene, V gene, D gene, CDR3 protein, CDR3 DNA. The D gene is left open where the match is weak. For some rows the clone size is stated as once, few or many, or as a class when expanded; others skip it.

>NA|TRBJ2-6|TRBV27|NA
CASSLYGSGANVLTF
TGTGCCAGCAGTTTATATGGGTCTGGGGCCAACGTCCTGACTTTC
>NA|TRBJ2-7|TRBV14|TRBD2
CASSLWAGLAPYEQYF
TGTGCCAGCAGCCTTTGGGCGGGACTAGCGCCCTACGAGCAGTACTTC
>few|TRBJ1-4|TRBV7-9|NA
CASSYVQRNEKLFF
TGTGCCAGCAGCTACGTCCAGCGGAATGAAAAACTGTTTTTT
>NA|TRBJ2-1|TRBV4-2|TRBD2
CASSQPGLAAYNEQFF
TGTGCCAGCAGCCAACCAGGACTAGCGGCCTACAATGAGCAGTTCTTC
>NA|TRBJ1-2|TRBV6-5|NA
CASSQTGNYGYTF
TGTGCCAGCAGTCAGACGGGCAACTATGGCTACACCTTC
>NA|TRBJ1-5|TRBV19|TRBD1
CASSPDRGIPLEAQHF
TGTGCCAGTAGCCCGGACAGGGGGATCCCTCTTGAGGCCCAGCATTTT
>NA|TRBJ1-3|TRBV6-5|NA
CASSYRWGAGNTIYF
TGTGCCAGCAGTTACCGTTGGGGCGCGGGAAACACCATATATTTT
>NA|TRBJ2-7|TRBV5-1|NA
CASSLTDPLYEQYF
TGCGCCAGCAGCTTAACCGACCCCCTCTACGAGCAGTACTTC
>NA|TRBJ2-7|TRBV7-6|NA
CASSLVLGSYEQYF
TGTGCCAGCAGCTTGGTACTAGGGTCCTACGAGCAGTACTTC
>NA|TRBJ2-7|TRBV27|NA
CASSLSRLASYEQYF
TGTGCCAGCAGTTTATCGCGGCTGGCGTCCTACGAGCAGTACTTC
>NA|TRBJ1-1|TRBV10-3|NA
CAISEWSSQGVTEAFF
TGTGCCATCAGTGAGTGGAGTAGCCAGGGCGTAACTGAAGCTTTCTTT
>NA|TRBJ1-2|TRBV6-5|NA
CASMPLAQGFYGYTF
TGTGCCAGCATGCCCCTCGCTCAAGGATTCTATGGCTACACCTTC
>NA|TRBJ1-6|TRBV30|NA
CAWSSFLPDHSPLHF
TGTGCCTGGAGTTCCTTTCTACCGGACCATTCACCCCTCCACTTT
>once|TRBJ2-2|TRBV25-1|NA
CASRLTGTGELFF
TGTGCCAGCAGACTCACAGGGACCGGGGAGCTGTTTTTT
>NA|TRBJ1-1|TRBV27|NA
CASSFSVVGTEAFF
TGTGCCAGCAGTTTTTCGGTGGTAGGCACTGAAGCTTTCTTT
>NA|TRBJ2-1|TRBV4-1|TRBD2
CASSFPHGGSIEQFF
TGCGCCAGCAGCTTTCCACACGGCGGGAGTATTGAGCAGTTCTTC
>NA|TRBJ1-1|TRBV10-3|NA
CAIRHTVSLRMNTEAFF
TGTGCCATCAGACACACAGTTTCCCTTCGGATGAACACTGAAGCTTTCTTT
>once|TRBJ2-5|TRBV27|NA
CASSPNRGRVQYF
TGTGCCAGCAGTCCGAATAGGGGTAGGGTCCAGTACTTC
>NA|TRBJ2-5|TRBV7-9|NA
CASSSQDPLGQETQYF
TGTGCCAGCAGCTCCCAGGACCCATTGGGACAAGAGACCCAGTACTTC
>NA|TRBJ2-2|TRBV5-1|NA
CASSPLRAANTGELFF
TGCGCCAGCAGCCCCCTTAGGGCCGCGAACACCGGGGAGCTGTTTTTT
>once|TRBJ2-7|TRBV6-1|NA
CASSELLRGEKQYF
TGTGCCAGCAGTGAATTATTAAGAGGGGAGAAGCAGTACTTC
>NA|TRBJ2-1|TRBV6-4|TRBD2
CASSALAGGAYNEQFF
TGTGCCAGCAGTGCCCTAGCGGGGGGGGCTTACAATGAGCAGTTCTTC
>NA|TRBJ2-2|TRBV4-3|NA
CASSQERVNTGELFF
TGCGCCAGCAGCCAAGAAAGGGTTAACACCGGGGAGCTGTTTTTT
>NA|TRBJ1-3|TRBV10-3|NA
CAISEVSGNTIYF
TGTGCCATCAGTGAAGTCTCTGGAAACACCATATATTTT
>NA|TRBJ2-1|TRBV28|NA
CASSDQGLLGEQFF
TGTGCCAGCAGTGATCAGGGCCTCCTGGGTGAGCAGTTCTTC
>NA|TRBJ2-1|TRBV4-1|TRBD2
CASSQPPSSSGNEQFF
TGCGCCAGCAGCCAACCCCCCTCGAGTAGCGGGAATGAGCAGTTCTTC
>NA|TRBJ1-3|TRBV7-9|TRBD1
CASSPDRAGNTIYF
TGTGCCAGCAGCCCGGACAGGGCTGGAAACACCATATATTTT
>NA|TRBJ2-7|TRBV7-9|NA
CASTYSADFYEQYF
TGTGCCAGCACATATAGTGCCGACTTTTACGAGCAGTACTTC
>NA|TRBJ2-2|TRBV5-1|TRBD2
CASSLGPTSGTGELFF
TGCGCCAGCAGCTTAGGCCCGACTAGCGGTACCGGGGAGCTGTTTTTT
>NA|TRBJ1-2|TRBV9|NA
CASSVYLLGGYTF
TGTGCCAGCAGCGTATACCTCCTGGGCGGCTACACCTTC
>NA|TRBJ2-7|TRBV28|NA
CASSPASYEQYF
TGTGCCAGCAGCCCAGCATCCTACGAGCAGTACTTC
>NA|TRBJ2-3|TRBV5-1|NA
CASSLVEFRGAQYF
TGCGCCAGCAGCTTGGTTGAATTCCGAGGGGCGCAGTATTTT
>NA|TRBJ2-7|TRBV11-2|NA
CASTAWDTYEQYF
TGTGCCAGCACTGCCTGGGATACCTACGAGCAGTACTTC
>NA|TRBJ2-1|TRBV4-1|NA
CASSPRTVSSYNEQFF
TGCGCCAGCAGCCCCCGGACAGTTAGCTCCTACAATGAGCAGTTCTTC
>NA|TRBJ2-2|TRBV19|NA
CASSSRTAGELFF
TGTGCCAGTAGCTCTCGGACGGCCGGGGAGCTGTTTTTT
>NA|TRBJ2-3|TRBV11-2|TRBD2
CASSSLGLGADTQYF
TGTGCCAGCAGCTCCCTTGGACTAGGGGCAGATACGCAGTATTTT
>NA|TRBJ2-3|TRBV27|TRBD2
CASSLLTSGGTDTQYF
TGTGCCAGCAGTTTGCTGACTAGCGGGGGCACAGATACGCAGTATTTT
>NA|TRBJ1-1|TRBV5-6|TRBD1
CASSFGTDSEAFF
TGTGCCAGCAGCTTTGGGACAGATAGTGAAGCTTTCTTT
>NA|TRBJ2-1|TRBV5-1|NA
CASSLVGRSDEQFF
TGCGCCAGCAGCTTGGTCGGGAGAAGCGATGAGCAGTTCTTC
>NA|TRBJ2-1|TRBV27|NA
CASSLSAGTYNEQFF
TGTGCCAGCAGTTTATCCGCCGGGACCTACAATGAGCAGTTCTTC
>NA|TRBJ2-7|TRBV7-2|NA
CASGRFGPLNEQYF
TGTGCCAGCGGACGATTCGGGCCTCTCAACGAGCAGTACTTC
>NA|TRBJ1-4|TRBV19|NA
CASSNRTAPREKLFF
TGTGCCAGTAGTAACCGGACAGCCCCGCGAGAAAAACTGTTTTTT
>NA|TRBJ2-7|TRBV7-2|TRBD2
CASSLSWDYSEAEQYF
TGTGCCAGCAGCCTCTCTTGGGACTACTCCGAGGCGGAGCAGTACTTC
>NA|TRBJ2-7|TRBV11-2|NA
CASSPVGPYEQYF
TGTGCCAGCAGCCCCGTCGGGCCCTACGAGCAGTACTTC
>NA|TRBJ1-5|TRBV19|NA
CASDLFGQSNQPQHF
TGTGCCAGCGACCTTTTCGGACAGAGCAATCAGCCCCAGCATTTT
>NA|TRBJ1-1|TRBV19|NA
CAPPGGRLLRTEAFF
TGTGCCCCCCCGGGGGGGCGGCTGCTACGCACTGAAGCTTTCTTT
>NA|TRBJ2-1|TRBV2|NA
CASSPKVYEQFF
TGTGCCAGCAGCCCGAAAGTATATGAGCAGTTCTTC
>NA|TRBJ2-7|TRBV28|TRBD1
CASSTWTGREQYF
TGTGCCAGCAGTACCTGGACAGGGCGCGAGCAGTACTTC
>NA|TRBJ1-1|TRBV11-3|TRBD1
CASSPTGGTEAFF
TGTGCCAGCAGCCCGACAGGGGGAACTGAAGCTTTCTTT
>once|TRBJ1-6|TRBV7-9|TRBD1
CASSPGQGGIPNSPLHF
TGTGCCAGCAGCCCGGGGCAGGGGGGAATACCCAATTCACCCCTCCACTTT
>once|TRBJ2-2|TRBV2|NA
CASIGRQSTGELFF
TGTGCCAGCATAGGCAGACAAAGCACCGGGGAGCTGTTTTTT
>NA|TRBJ2-3|TRBV7-8|TRBD2
CASSLVAGGFPDTQYF
TGTGCCAGCAGCTTAGTCGCGGGAGGGTTCCCAGATACGCAGTATTTT